Here is one T cell receptor beta chain with its context. Its antigen is unidentified. The sample is drawn from a study of cytomegalovirus exposure and HLA in healthy donors. The primer mix had 60 Vbeta and 13 Jbeta primers. Sequencing used immunoSEQ multiplex PCR; TCRdb keeps in-frame clones, though not all of them. The sample includes approximately 150,000 clones, over 8% seen only once; the top ten take 1.5% to 2%. This CDR3 has 10 residues. The germline CDR1 and CDR2 sequences are SQVTM and ANQGSEA. V gave up 6 bases and J gave up 7 bases, with 9 bases separating them. General study findings and limits: Within an earlier analysis, most TCR beta V segments proved productive either about 87% or about 30% of the time. Follow-up analysis later connected one missense variant in DCLRE1C with trimming of TCR beta V- and J-genes.

Specimen: PBMCs. This sequence originates from a male donor in good health and CMV-seronegative. The genes are TRBV29-1 and TRBJ1-2; D is ambiguous. In nucleotides, the CDR3 is TGCAGCGTGATGGAGGGTGGCTACACCTTC. This sequence encodes CSVMEGGYTF. Together with reference TRBV29-1 and TRBJ1-2, the CDR3 gives the full variable domain: SAVISQKPSRDICQRGTSLTIQCQVDSQVTMMFWYRQQPGQSLTLIATANQGSEATYESGFVIDKFPISRPNLTFSTLTVSNMSPEDSSIYLCSVMEGGYTFGSGTRLTVV.